Each of the 25 T cell receptor beta chains below was sequenced from the same sample in a study of molecular identifiers for immune sequencing clone quantification. One entry per CDR3 protein, called by TCRdb with MiXCR from the PCR reads. The table shows around 470,000 distinct CDR3 sequences, with roughly 24% occurring only once. Sequencing was done on a sample of naive CD8+ T cells from blood, with Jurkat cell RNA spiked in. Described subset: FACS-sorted CD8+CD4-CCR7+CD45RA+ naive T cells. Every receptor here comes from a human donor in good health. Some libraries in this study had Jurkat cell RNA spiked in.

A word on this clonotype: A much larger clone lies a single base off, so this may be a read error. The chain uses TRBV28 and TRBJ2-3; 8 bases are a match to TRBD2. This CDR3 comprises 16 residues. Germline CDR1 is MDHEN and CDR2 is SYDVKM. V trimming: 4 bases; J trimming: 4 bases; junction bases outside the gene matches: 10. In DNA, the CDR3 is TGTGCCAGCAGTTCGAGTACTAGCGGACCCGCAGATACGCAGTATTTT. Amino acid sequence: CASSSSTSGPADTQYF.

The chain has TRBV10-3 and TRBJ2-5; D gene ambiguous. CDR3 length: 15 amino acids. Per germline, CDR1 ENHRY and CDR2 SYGVKD. V lost 3 bases, J lost 0 bases, and 11 bases lay in between. CDR3 nucleotides: TGTGCCATCAGTGAACTGGGCGAGTACCAAGAGACCCAGTACTTC. Translating it yields CAISELGEYQETQYF.

This clonotype was found many times. The chain links TRBV7-9 to TRBJ2-3; 10 bases match TRBD1. Per germline, CDR1 SEHNR and CDR2 FQNEAQ (reference sequence). Trimming at V came to 5 bases and at J to 0 bases, leaving 8 bases not matched to a gene. This CDR3 has 17 residues. This CDR3 is CASSERTGGLSTDTQYF. CDR3 DNA sequence: TGTGCCAGCAGCGAGAGGACAGGGGGGCTTAGCACAGATACGCAGTATTTT.

The chain is built from TRBV19 and TRBJ1-1, with no clear D. Trimming pared 6 bases from V and 1 base from J, leaving 15 bases between. This CDR3 contains 15 residues. Germline-derived CDR1 and CDR2 are LNHDA and SQIVND (reference sequence). The CDR3 region is CASSVSGHSNTEAFF. The DNA of the CDR3 is TGTGCCAGTAGCGTTTCTGGGCACTCGAACACTGAAGCTTTCTTT.

The rearrangement joins TRBV6-5 to TRBJ2-6; D might be TRBD1 (6 bases). Trimming took off 4 bases at V and 1 base at J, with 20 bases between the two ends. The CDR3 is 19 amino acids. CDR1 and CDR2 (germline): MNHEY, SVGAGI. The CDR3 bases are TGTGCCAGCAGTTTCTTGACAGGCATTAAAATTTCTGGGGCCAACGTCCTGACTTTC. As protein: CASSFLTGIKISGANVLTF.

Notes on this clonotype: A much larger clone is a single base away; this may be a read error. The CDR3 region has the DNA TGTGCCATCATGGACAGGGGGCCCTACGAGCAGTACTTC. This gives the protein CAIMDRGPYEQYF. This chain joins TRBV10-3 and TRBJ2-7, with 11 bases lining up with TRBD1. CDR1 and CDR2 from the germline V gene are ENHRY and SYGVKD. This CDR3 has 13 residues. With V trimmed by 7 bases and J by 2 bases, 1 base remained unmatched.

This clonotype was seen a few times. V gene TRBV3-2 combines with J gene TRBJ1-6; the table calls TRBD1, which could not be checked here. TRBV3-2 is marked as a pseudogene. The CDR3 has 14 amino acids. The CDR3 bases are TGTGCCAGCAGTCGCGACAGGGACAATTCACCCCTCCACTTT. Amino acid sequence: CASSRDRDNSPLHF.

About this clonotype itself: With a much larger clone just one base away, this may be a read error. The chain carries TRBV5-5 and TRBJ1-1; D remains ambiguous. CDR1 is SGHKS and CDR2 is YYEKEE in the germline V gene (reference sequence). Trimming removed 2 bases from V and 5 bases from J, with 10 bases in between. This CDR3 has 13 residues. The DNA for the CDR3 is TGTGCCAGCAGCTTTGGGATAAGAACTGAAGCTTTCTTT. Its translation: CASSFGIRTEAFF.

This clonotype was counted only a few times. The V gene is TRBV6-6, the J gene TRBJ2-1, with D possibly matching TRBD2 (6 bases). Germline CDR1 MNHNY, CDR2 SVGAGI (reference sequence). The V and J ends lost 0 bases and 5 bases respectively, with 20 bases between them. The CDR3 is 18 amino acids. The CDR3 DNA sequence: TGTGCCAGCAGTTACTCGATCCCGGTTGGGGGGTTAGACAATGAGCAGTTCTTC. Translated, it gives CASSYSIPVGGLDNEQFF.

This clonotype was observed a handful of times. This chain joins TRBV5-1 and TRBJ2-7; D is possibly TRBD1 (6 bases). Trimming stripped 0 bases from V and 3 bases from J, with 16 bases between. CDR1 is SGHRS, CDR2 YFSETQ, per germline. There are 16 residues in the CDR3. The CDR3: CASSLAGSGAYYEQYF. Here the CDR3 DNA reads TGCGCCAGCAGCTTGGCCGGGTCAGGGGCCTACTACGAGCAGTACTTC.

Remarks on this clonotype: This may come from a read error, since a much larger clone is one base off. This chain connects TRBV28 to TRBJ2-7; D is possibly TRBD1 or TRBD2 (5 bases each). CDR3 length equals 13 residues. V lost 3 bases and J lost 9, with 15 bases in between. Germline CDR1 and CDR2: MDHEN and SYDVKM. The CDR3 DNA follows: TGTGCCAGCAGTTTCTTGCCGGGGCCCGTGCAGTACTTC. It encodes CASSFLPGPVQYF.

The V call is TRBV3-1, the J call TRBJ2-1; TRBD2 aligns across 7 bases. The CDR3 is 16 residues long. Per the germline V gene, CDR1 is LGHDT and CDR2 is YNNKEL (reference sequence). The junction had 15 bases not matched to a gene; V was cut back by 4 bases and J by 9 bases. CDR3 amino acids: CASSPQASGIFSEQFF. CDR3 nucleotides: TGTGCCAGCAGCCCCCAAGCTAGCGGCATATTTAGTGAGCAGTTCTTC.

The chain couples TRBV6-1 to TRBJ1-6, with unresolved D. V lost 1 base, J lost 0 bases, and 10 bases lay in between. The CDR3 runs 17 residues. The germline V gene encodes CDR1 MNHNS and CDR2 SASEGT. The CDR3 DNA reads TGTGCCAGCAGTGAAGATATGGGCAGCTCCTATAATTCACCCCTCCACTTT. Translated, it gives CASSEDMGSSYNSPLHF.

The chain couples TRBV7-9 to TRBJ1-1; D is perhaps TRBD1 (5 bases). Trimming left V 5 bases short and J 11 bases short, with 21 bases between. CDR1 is SEHNR, CDR2 FQNEAQ, per germline (reference sequence). CDR3 size: 14 residues. CDR3 bases: TGTGCCAGCAGCCCCGGGACGGCTATGGAAGGGGCTTTCTTT. Its protein product is CASSPGTAMEGAFF. Variable domain in full (rest from reference TRBV7-9 and TRBJ1-1): DTGVSQNPRHKITKRGQNVTFRCDPISEHNRLYWYRQTLGQGPEFLTYFQNEAQLEKSRLLSDRFSAERPKGSFSTLEIQRTEQGDSAMYLCASSPGTAMEGAFFGQGTRLTVV.

V and J are TRBV10-3 and TRBJ2-2; 8 positions agree with TRBD1. The CDR3 has 15 amino acids. V lost 6 bases and J lost 1; bases outside the gene matches: 4. In germline, CDR1 is ENHRY, CDR2 SYGVKD. The CDR3 DNA is TGTGCCATCAGCCCCGGGACAGGGAACACCGGGGAGCTGTTTTTT. It encodes CAISPGTGNTGELFF.

This clonotype was seen at least ten times. The genes are TRBV6-5 and TRBJ2-3; D is unclear. Deletions cut 6 bases from V and 2 bases from J, with 6 bases between. The CDR3 sequence is 12 residues long. Germline V CDR1 and CDR2: MNHEY, SVGAGI. In DNA, the CDR3 is TGTGCCAGCAGGGGCCCCACAGATACGCAGTATTTT. Translating gives CASRGPTDTQYF.

The chain joins TRBV4-1 to TRBJ1-2, with 8 bases aligning to TRBD1. Germline values: CDR1 MGHRA, CDR2 YSYEKL. The CDR3 runs to 14 residues. With 4 bases clipped from V and 4 bases from J, the junction kept 5 bases outside the gene matches. The CDR3 bases are TGCGCCAGCAGCCCAGGACAGGGAAGCTATGGCTACACCTTC. Its translation is CASSPGQGSYGYTF.

The sample holds a few counts of this clonotype. The J gene is TRBJ2-3, the V gene TRBV9, with no clear D. The CDR3 consists of 15 residues. CDR1 SGDLS and CDR2 YYNGEE come from the germline V gene. V lost 0 bases and J 0 bases, leaving 8 bases between the germline ends. The chain's CDR3 is CASSVEGISTDTQYF. The CDR3, as DNA: TGTGCCAGCAGCGTAGAGGGCATTAGCACAGATACGCAGTATTTT.

The chain is built from TRBV13 and TRBJ1-4; D is unresolved. The CDR3 spans 15 residues. V shed 7 bases and J shed 8 bases, with 20 bases lying between them. Germline lookup yields CDR1 PRHDT and CDR2 FYEKMQ (reference sequence). The DNA of the CDR3 is TGTGCCAGCAAAACCTTCGAGACGTCGGGAGAAAAACTGTTTTTT. Translating gives CASKTFETSGEKLFF.

This clonotype appeared many times. V is TRBV28 and J is TRBJ1-1; TRBD1 matches at 7 bases. Germline assignment: CDR1 MDHEN and CDR2 SYDVKM. This CDR3 is built from 12 residues. V dropped 5 bases and J dropped 6; count of bases not matched to a gene: 3. DNA of the CDR3: TGTGCCAGCAGTGACAGGGTCTCTGAAGCTTTCTTT. This sequence encodes CASSDRVSEAFF.

This clonotype was recorded a few times. The gene calls are TRBV3-1 and TRBJ2-7; D unresolved. CDR3 length: 17 residues. V was cut by 4 bases and J by 7 bases, with 26 bases left in between. Germline-derived CDR1 and CDR2 are LGHDT and YNNKEL (reference sequence). CDR3 region: CASSRARHGQSRAEQYF. DNA for the CDR3: TGTGCCAGCAGCCGGGCTAGACACGGGCAGAGCCGTGCAGAGCAGTACTTC.

The CDR3 region is CASSPPGGGNTEAFF. The CDR3 nucleotides read TGTGCCAGCAGCCCGCCCGGTGGGGGGAACACTGAAGCTTTCTTT. V usage is TRBV9 and J usage is TRBJ1-1; TRBD1 might be the D (5 bases). Trimming pared 4 bases from V and 1 base from J, leaving 14 bases between. CDR3 length: 15 residues. Germline V CDR1 and CDR2: SGDLS, YYNGEE.

Comment on this clonotype: A much more abundant neighbour one base away suggests this may be a read error. V and J are TRBV12-5 and TRBJ2-3, with no clear D. CDR3 length: 14 amino acids. V lost 5 bases and J 8 bases, leaving 17 bases between the germline ends. From germline, CDR1 is LGHNT and CDR2 FRNRAP. CDR3 bases: TGTGCTAGTGGTCGCGGAAAGACGGAAGGTACGCAGTATTTT. It codes for CASGRGKTEGTQYF.

This clonotype occurred a few times. The chain joins TRBV20-1 to TRBJ2-2; no definite D call. This CDR3 spans 14 amino acids. The germline V and J ends were trimmed by 1 base and 4 bases, with 10 bases remaining between them. Germline CDR1 DFQATT, CDR2 SNEGSKA (reference sequence). CDR3 DNA sequence: TGCAGTGCTAGAGTGGCGCTGGGCACCGGGGAGCTGTTTTTT. Its translation: CSARVALGTGELFF.

This clonotype showed up just a few times. This rearrangement joins TRBV29-1 to TRBJ2-2; no clear D gene. The CDR3 is 12 amino acids. Germline V lookup: CDR1 SQVTM, CDR2 ANQGSEA. V gave up 4 bases and J gave up 4 bases, with 7 bases separating them. The DNA for the CDR3 is TGCAGCGTTGTAGCTGGCACCGGGGAGCTGTTTTTT. Translation: CSVVAGTGELFF.